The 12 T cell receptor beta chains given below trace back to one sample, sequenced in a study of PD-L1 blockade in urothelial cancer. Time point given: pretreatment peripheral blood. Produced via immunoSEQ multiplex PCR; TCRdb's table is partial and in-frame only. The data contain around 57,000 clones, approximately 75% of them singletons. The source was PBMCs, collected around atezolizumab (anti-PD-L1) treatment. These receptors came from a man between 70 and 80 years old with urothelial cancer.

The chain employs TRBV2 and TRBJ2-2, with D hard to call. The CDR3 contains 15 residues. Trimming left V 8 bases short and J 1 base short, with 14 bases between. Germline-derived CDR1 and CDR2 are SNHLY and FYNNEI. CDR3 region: CASDRIALNTGELFF. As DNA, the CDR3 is TGTGCCAGCGACCGGATAGCCTTGAACACCGGGGAGCTGTTTTTT.

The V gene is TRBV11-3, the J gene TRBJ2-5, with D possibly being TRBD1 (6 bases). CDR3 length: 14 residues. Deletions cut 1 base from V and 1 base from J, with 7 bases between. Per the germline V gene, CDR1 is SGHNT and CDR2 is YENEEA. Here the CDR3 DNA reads TGTGCCAGCAGCTTAGGACAGGTCCAAGAGACCCAGTACTTC. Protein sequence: CASSLGQVQETQYF.

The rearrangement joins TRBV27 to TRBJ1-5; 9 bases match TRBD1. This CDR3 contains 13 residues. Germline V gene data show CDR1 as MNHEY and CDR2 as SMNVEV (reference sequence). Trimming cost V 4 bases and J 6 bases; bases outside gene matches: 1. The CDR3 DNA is TGTGCCAGCAGTTGGGACAGGGCTCAGCCCCAGCATTTT. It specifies CASSWDRAQPQHF.

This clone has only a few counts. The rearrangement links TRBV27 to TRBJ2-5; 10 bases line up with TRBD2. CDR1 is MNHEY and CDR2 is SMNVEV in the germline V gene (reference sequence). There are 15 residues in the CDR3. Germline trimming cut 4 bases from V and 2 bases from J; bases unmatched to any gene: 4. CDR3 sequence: CASSSGTSAQETQYF. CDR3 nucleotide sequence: TGTGCCAGCAGTTCGGGGACTAGCGCGCAAGAGACCCAGTACTTC.

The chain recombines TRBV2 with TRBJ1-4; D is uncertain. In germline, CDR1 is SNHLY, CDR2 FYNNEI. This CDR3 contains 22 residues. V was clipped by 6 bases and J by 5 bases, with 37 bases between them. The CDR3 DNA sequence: TGTGCCAGCAGGGCGAGGGTTCGGGCGACACTTTTATACCCGAGGAGAAATGAAAAACTGTTTTTT. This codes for CASRARVRATLLYPRRNEKLFF.

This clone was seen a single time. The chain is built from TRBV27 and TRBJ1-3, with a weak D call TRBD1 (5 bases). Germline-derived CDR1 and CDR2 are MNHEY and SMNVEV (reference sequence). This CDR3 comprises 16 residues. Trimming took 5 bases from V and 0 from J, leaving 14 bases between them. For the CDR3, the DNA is TGTGCCAGCAGTCCACTGACAGTCAGCTCTGGAAACACCATATATTTT. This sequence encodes CASSPLTVSSGNTIYF.

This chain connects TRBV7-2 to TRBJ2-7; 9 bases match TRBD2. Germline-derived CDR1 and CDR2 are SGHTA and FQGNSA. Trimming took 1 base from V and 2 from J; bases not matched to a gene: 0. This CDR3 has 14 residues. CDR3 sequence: CASSLGLAAYEQYF. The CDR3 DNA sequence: TGTGCCAGCAGCTTAGGACTAGCGGCCTACGAGCAGTACTTC.

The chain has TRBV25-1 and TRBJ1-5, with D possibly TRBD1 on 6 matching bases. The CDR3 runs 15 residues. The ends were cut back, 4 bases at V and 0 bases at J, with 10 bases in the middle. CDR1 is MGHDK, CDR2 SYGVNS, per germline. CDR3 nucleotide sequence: TGTGCCAGCAGTGGATGGACAGATAGCAATCAGCCCCAGCATTTT. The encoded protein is CASSGWTDSNQPQHF.

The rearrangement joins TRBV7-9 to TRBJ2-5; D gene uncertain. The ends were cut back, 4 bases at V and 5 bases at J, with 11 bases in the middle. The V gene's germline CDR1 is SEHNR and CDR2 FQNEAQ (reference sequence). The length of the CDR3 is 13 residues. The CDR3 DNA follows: TGTGCCAGCAGCTACCGGGTCATCGAGACCCAGTACTTC. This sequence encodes CASSYRVIETQYF.

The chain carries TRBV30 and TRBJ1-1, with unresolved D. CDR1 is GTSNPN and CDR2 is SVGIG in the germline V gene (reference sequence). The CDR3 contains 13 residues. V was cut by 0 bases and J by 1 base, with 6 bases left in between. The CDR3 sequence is CAWSVRRNTEAFF. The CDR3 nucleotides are TGTGCCTGGAGTGTACGGAGGAACACTGAAGCTTTCTTT.

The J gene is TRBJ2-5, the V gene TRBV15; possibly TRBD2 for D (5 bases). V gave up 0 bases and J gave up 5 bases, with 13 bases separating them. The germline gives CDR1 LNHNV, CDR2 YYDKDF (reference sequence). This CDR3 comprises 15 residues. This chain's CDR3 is CATSRERARGETQYF. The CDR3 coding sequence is TGTGCCACCAGCAGAGAGCGGGCGCGCGGGGAGACCCAGTACTTC.

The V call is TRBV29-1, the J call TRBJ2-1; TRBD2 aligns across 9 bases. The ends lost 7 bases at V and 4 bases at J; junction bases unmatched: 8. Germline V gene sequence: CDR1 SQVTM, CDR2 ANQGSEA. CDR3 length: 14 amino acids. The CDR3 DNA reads TGCAGCGGGTTCCCGACTAGCGGATACAATGAGCAGTTCTTC. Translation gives CSGFPTSGYNEQFF.